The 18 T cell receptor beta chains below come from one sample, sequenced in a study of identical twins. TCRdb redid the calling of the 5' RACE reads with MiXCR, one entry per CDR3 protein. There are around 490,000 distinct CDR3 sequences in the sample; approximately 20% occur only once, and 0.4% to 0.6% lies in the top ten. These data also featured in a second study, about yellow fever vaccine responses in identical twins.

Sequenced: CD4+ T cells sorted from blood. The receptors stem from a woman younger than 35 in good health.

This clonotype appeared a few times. As DNA, the CDR3 is TGTGCCAGCAGCTTAATTTTAGGGGAGGGCCACAATGAGCAGTTCTTC. As protein: CASSLILGEGHNEQFF. V usage is TRBV7-9 and J usage is TRBJ2-1, with 7 bases matching TRBD2. The germline CDR1 and CDR2 sequences are SEHNR and FQNEAQ (reference sequence). The J segment lost 5 bases and the V segment lost 2 bases, leaving 9 bases of the junction unmatched. The CDR3 contains 16 residues.

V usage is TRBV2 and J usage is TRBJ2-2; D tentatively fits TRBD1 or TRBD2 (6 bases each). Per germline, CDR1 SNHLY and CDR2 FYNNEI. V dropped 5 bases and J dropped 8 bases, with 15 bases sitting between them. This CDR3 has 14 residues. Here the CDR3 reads CASSRGEVSGELFF. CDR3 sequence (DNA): TGTGCCAGCAGTAGGGGGGAGGTCTCGGGGGAGCTGTTTTTT.

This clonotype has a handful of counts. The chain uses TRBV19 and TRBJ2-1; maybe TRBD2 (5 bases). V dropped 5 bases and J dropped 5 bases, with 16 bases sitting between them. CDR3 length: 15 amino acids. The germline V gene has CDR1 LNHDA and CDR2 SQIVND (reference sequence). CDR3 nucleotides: TGTGCCAGTAGTCCTTCCAAGCGGCTCCACAATGAGCAGTTCTTC. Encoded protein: CASSPSKRLHNEQFF.

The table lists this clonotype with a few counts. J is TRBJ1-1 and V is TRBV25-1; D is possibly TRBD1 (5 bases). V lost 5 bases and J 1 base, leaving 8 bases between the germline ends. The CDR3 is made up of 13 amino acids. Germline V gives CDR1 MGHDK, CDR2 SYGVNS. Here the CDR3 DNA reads TGTGCCAGCAGTTGGGGCCCGAACACTGAAGCTTTCTTT. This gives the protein CASSWGPNTEAFF.

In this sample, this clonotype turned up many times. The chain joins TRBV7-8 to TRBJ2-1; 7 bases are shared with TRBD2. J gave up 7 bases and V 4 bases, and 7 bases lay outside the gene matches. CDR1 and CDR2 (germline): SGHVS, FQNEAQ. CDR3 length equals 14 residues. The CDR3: CASSSREDSNEQFF. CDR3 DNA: TGTGCCAGCAGCTCCCGGGAGGACTCGAATGAGCAGTTCTTC.

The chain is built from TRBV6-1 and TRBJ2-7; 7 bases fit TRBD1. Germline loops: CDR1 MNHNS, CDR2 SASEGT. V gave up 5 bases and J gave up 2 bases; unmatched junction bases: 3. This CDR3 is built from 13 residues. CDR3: CASSRDRTYEQYV. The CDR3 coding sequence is TGTGCCAGCAGTCGGGACAGAACCTACGAGCAGTACGTC.

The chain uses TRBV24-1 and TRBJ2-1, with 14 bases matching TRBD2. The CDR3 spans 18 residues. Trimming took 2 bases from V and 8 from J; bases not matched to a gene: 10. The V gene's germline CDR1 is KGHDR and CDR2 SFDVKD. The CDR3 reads CATSDSTGLAGDGDEQFF. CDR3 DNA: TGTGCCACCAGTGATTCAACGGGACTAGCGGGAGACGGGGATGAGCAGTTCTTC.

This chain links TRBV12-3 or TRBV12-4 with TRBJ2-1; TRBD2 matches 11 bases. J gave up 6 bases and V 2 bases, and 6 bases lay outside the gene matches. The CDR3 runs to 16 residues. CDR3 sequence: CASSLWVTSGGNEQFF. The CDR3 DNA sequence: TGTGCCAGCAGTTTATGGGTTACTAGCGGGGGCAATGAGCAGTTCTTC.

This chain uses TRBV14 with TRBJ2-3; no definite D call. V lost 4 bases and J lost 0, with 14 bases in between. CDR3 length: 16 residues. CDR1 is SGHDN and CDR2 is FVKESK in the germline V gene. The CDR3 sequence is CASSRIGRTSTDTQYF. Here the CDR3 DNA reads TGTGCCAGCAGCCGGATCGGACGCACTAGCACAGATACGCAGTATTTT.

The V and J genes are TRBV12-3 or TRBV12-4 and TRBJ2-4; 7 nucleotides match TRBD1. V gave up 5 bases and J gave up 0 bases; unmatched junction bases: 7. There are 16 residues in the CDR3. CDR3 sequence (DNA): TGTGCCAGCAGTCATACAGGGGCTAGAGCCAAAAACATTCAGTACTTC. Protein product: CASSHTGARAKNIQYF.

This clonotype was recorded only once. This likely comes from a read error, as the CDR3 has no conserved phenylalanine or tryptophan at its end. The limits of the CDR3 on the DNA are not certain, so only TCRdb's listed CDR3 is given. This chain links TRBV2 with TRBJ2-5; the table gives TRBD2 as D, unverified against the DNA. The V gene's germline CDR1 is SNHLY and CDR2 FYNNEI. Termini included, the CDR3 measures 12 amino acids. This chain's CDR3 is CASSELRRGQPM.

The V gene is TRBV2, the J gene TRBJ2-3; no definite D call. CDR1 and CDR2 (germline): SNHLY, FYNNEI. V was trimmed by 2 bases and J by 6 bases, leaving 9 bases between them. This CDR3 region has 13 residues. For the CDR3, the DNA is TGTGCCAGCAGTGAACAGTTTTGGGATACGCAGTATTTT. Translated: CASSEQFWDTQYF.

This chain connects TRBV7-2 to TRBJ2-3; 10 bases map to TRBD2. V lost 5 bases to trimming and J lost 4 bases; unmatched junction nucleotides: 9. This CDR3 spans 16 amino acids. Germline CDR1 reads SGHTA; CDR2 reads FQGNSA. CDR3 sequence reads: CASSPMSLAGADTQYF. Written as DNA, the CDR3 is TGTGCCAGCAGCCCCATGTCCCTAGCGGGAGCAGATACGCAGTATTTT.

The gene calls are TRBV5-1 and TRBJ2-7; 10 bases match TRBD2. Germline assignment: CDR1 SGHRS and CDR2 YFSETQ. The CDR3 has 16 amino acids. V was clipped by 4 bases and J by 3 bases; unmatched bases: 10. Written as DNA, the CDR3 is TGCGCCAGCAGCGCTGCGGTAGCGGGAGGCCTCTACGAGCAGTACTTC. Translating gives CASSAAVAGGLYEQYF.

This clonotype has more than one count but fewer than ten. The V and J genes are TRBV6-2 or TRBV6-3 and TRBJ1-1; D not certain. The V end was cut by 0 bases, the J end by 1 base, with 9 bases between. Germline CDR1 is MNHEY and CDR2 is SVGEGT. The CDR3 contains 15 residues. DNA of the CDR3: TGTGCCAGCAGTTACTCGAACGTCGGGAACACTGAAGCTTTCTTT. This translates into CASSYSNVGNTEAFF.

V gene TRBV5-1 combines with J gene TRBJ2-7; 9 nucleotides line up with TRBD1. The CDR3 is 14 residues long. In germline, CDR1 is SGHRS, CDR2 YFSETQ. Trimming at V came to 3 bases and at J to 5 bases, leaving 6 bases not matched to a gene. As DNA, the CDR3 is TGCGCCAGCAGCTCAGGACAGGGGTCAGACGAGCAGTACTTC. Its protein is CASSSGQGSDEQYF.

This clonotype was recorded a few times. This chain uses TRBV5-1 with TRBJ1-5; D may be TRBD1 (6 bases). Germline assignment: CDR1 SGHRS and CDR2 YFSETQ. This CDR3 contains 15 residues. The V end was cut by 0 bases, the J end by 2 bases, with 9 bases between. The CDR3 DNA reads TGCGCCAGCAGCTTGGGGACAGTTGGCAATCAGCCCCAGCATTTT. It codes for CASSLGTVGNQPQHF.

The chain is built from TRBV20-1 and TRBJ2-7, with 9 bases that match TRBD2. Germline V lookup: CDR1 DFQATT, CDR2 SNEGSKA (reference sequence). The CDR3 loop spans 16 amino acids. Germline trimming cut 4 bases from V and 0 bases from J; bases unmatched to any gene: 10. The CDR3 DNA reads TGCAGTGCTAACCCCCTGAGCGGGGGGAGCTCCTACGAGCAGTACGTC. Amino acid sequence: CSANPLSGGSSYEQYV.